What follows are 26 T cell receptor beta chains derived from one specimen sequenced in a study of T cells in Graves' hyperthyroidism and ophthalmopathy. RNA transcripts yielded amplified TCR beta CDR3 regions. TCR CDR3 underwent first-round RT-PCR with the HTBI primer set. Via MiXCR, TCRdb re-called the multiplex PCR reads, giving one row per CDR3 protein. The data show hundreds of thousands of distinct CDR3 sequences, just under 20% seen once. Sequenced material: blood. The receptors come from a man aged 35 to 55 with Graves' ophthalmopathy.

There are many counts of this clonotype. This rearrangement joins TRBV20-1 to TRBJ2-7; the D gene is possibly TRBD1 (6 bases). V lost 5 bases and J lost 3, with 11 bases in between. Germline CDR1 reads DFQATT; CDR2 reads SNEGSKA (reference sequence). The length of the CDR3 is 12 residues. The CDR3 loop is CSAVTGIYEQYF. CDR3 in DNA: TGCAGTGCTGTTACAGGGATCTACGAGCAGTACTTC.

This sequence joins TRBV13 and TRBJ2-2; either TRBD1 or TRBD2 may fit D (6 bases each). This CDR3 has 15 amino acids. The V gene's germline CDR1 is PRHDT and CDR2 FYEKMQ (reference sequence). V was pared by 5 bases and J by 2 bases, with 12 bases between. The CDR3 bases are TGTGCCAGCAGCGTACTCGGGGGCAACACCGGGGAGCTGTTTTTT. It specifies CASSVLGGNTGELFF.

In this sample, this clonotype turned up many times. This chain links TRBV12-3 or TRBV12-4 with TRBJ2-1, with TRBD2 matching 11 bases. This CDR3 is built from 14 residues. J gave up 4 bases and V 5 bases, and 1 base lay outside the gene matches. This chain's CDR3 is CASSRLAGYNEQFF. The CDR3, as DNA: TGTGCCAGCAGTAGACTAGCGGGATACAATGAGCAGTTCTTC.

The chain joins TRBV11-2 to TRBJ1-2, with a tentative D call TRBD1 (5 bases). The ends were cut back, 2 bases at V and 10 bases at J, with 14 bases in the middle. The CDR3 consists of 13 residues. Germline V gives CDR1 SGHAT, CDR2 FQNNGV. The CDR3 DNA reads TGTGCCAGCAGCTTATCACAGGCCAGGGACTACACCTTC. It codes for CASSLSQARDYTF.

This clonotype appeared many times. The chain combines TRBV27 with TRBJ2-1; D is tentatively TRBD1 or TRBD2 (6 bases each). The CDR3 runs 16 residues. Germline V gives CDR1 MNHEY, CDR2 SMNVEV (reference sequence). Trimming removed 7 bases at V and 3 bases at J, with 19 bases between. In DNA, the CDR3 is TGTGCCAGCAATCCTGATACCGGGGGCGGCTACAATGAGCAGTTCTTC. This sequence encodes CASNPDTGGGYNEQFF.

This clonotype was picked up a small number of times. The rearrangement links TRBV10-3 to TRBJ1-2; D is unclear. V was trimmed by 3 bases and J by 2 bases, leaving 7 bases between them. There are 13 residues in the CDR3. Per germline, CDR1 ENHRY and CDR2 SYGVKD. The CDR3 is CAISDGLNYGYTF. CDR3 sequence (DNA): TGTGCCATCAGTGACGGCCTAAACTATGGCTACACCTTC.

The chain couples TRBV4-3 to TRBJ2-7; D is unclear. Germline V CDR1 and CDR2: LGHNA, YSLEER. This CDR3 comprises 15 residues. Trimming stripped 3 bases from V and 0 bases from J, with 12 bases between. In DNA, the CDR3 is TGCGCCAGCAGCCACGTACAAGGGTCCTCCTACGAGCAGTACTTC. It yields the protein CASSHVQGSSYEQYF.

This clonotype was picked up many times. The chain is built from TRBV13 and TRBJ1-1; the match to TRBD1 covers 8 bases. CDR3 length: 17 amino acids. Germline trimming cut 7 bases from V and 3 bases from J; bases unmatched to any gene: 16. Per the germline V gene, CDR1 is PRHDT and CDR2 is FYEKMQ (reference sequence). CDR3 coding DNA: TGTGCCAGCACTGGAGGACAGGGAGTCGTCAGTGACACTGAAGCTTTCTTT. Translated: CASTGGQGVVSDTEAFF. The full variable domain, with the rest looked up from reference TRBV13 and TRBJ1-1, is AAGVIQSPRHLIKEKRETATLKCYPIPRHDTVYWYQQGPGQDPQFLISFYEKMQSDKGSIPDRFSAQQFSDYHSELNMSSLELGDSALYFCASTGGQGVVSDTEAFFGQGTRLTVV.

The V and J genes are TRBV4-2 and TRBJ2-7; 9 bases agree with TRBD2. The junction had 12 bases not matched to a gene; V was cut back by 0 bases and J by 3 bases. CDR3 size: 18 residues. In germline, CDR1 is LGHNA, CDR2 YNFKEQ. In DNA, the CDR3 is TGTGCCAGCAGCCAAGACATTAGCGGGAGATCCATTCTCTACGAGCAGTACTTC. This encodes CASSQDISGRSILYEQYF.

The chain recombines TRBV4-1 with TRBJ2-7; D may match TRBD1 or TRBD2 (5 bases each). The V end lost 7 bases, the J end lost 5 bases, and 30 bases lay between the germline ends. The CDR3 is 18 amino acids. The V gene's germline CDR1 is MGHRA and CDR2 YSYEKL. CDR3 sequence (DNA): TGCGCCAGCATTTACTCGCCGGGACGCAACCAAAACGGGGACGAGCAGTACTTC. It encodes CASIYSPGRNQNGDEQYF.

This clonotype was observed once. The chain carries TRBV15 and TRBJ2-5; no definite D call. Germline-derived CDR1 and CDR2 are LNHNV and YYDKDF (reference sequence). The CDR3 sequence is 16 residues long. V gave up 3 bases and J gave up 1 base, with 15 bases separating them. The CDR3 protein is CATSRGSNIIQETQYF. The CDR3 DNA reads as TGTGCCACCAGCAGGGGATCCAACATAATCCAAGAGACCCAGTACTTC.

The chain recombines TRBV7-2 with TRBJ1-5; the D is unclear. The germline CDR1 and CDR2 sequences are SGHTA and FQGNSA. The CDR3 has 13 amino acids. The germline V and J ends were trimmed by 3 bases and 3 bases, with 6 bases remaining between them. The CDR3 bases are TGTGCCAGCAGCTTGGCGGACAATCAGCCCCAGCATTTT. It is translated as CASSLADNQPQHF. The full variable domain, in which reference TRBV7-2 and TRBJ1-5 provide the parts outside the CDR3, is GAGVSQSPSNKVTEKGKDVELRCDPISGHTALYWYRQSLGQGLEFLIYFQGNSAPDKSGLPSDRFSAERTGGSVSTLTIQRTQQEDSAVYLCASSLADNQPQHFGDGTRLSIL.

V gene TRBV10-2 combines with J gene TRBJ1-2; 7 nucleotides align to TRBD1. The CDR3 loop spans 16 amino acids. Germline V gives CDR1 WSHSY, CDR2 SAAADI. The J segment lost 0 bases and the V segment lost 1 base, leaving 5 bases of the junction unmatched. CDR3 coding DNA: TGCGCCAGCAGTGAGTTTAGGACAGGCACTAACTATGGCTACACCTTC. Amino acids: CASSEFRTGTNYGYTF.

The chain uses TRBV9 and TRBJ1-4, with D unresolved. Germline loops: CDR1 SGDLS, CDR2 YYNGEE. The CDR3 is 13 amino acids. Trimming stripped 0 bases from V and 8 bases from J, with 8 bases between. CDR3 sequence: CASSVGPGEKLFF. Written as DNA, the CDR3 is TGTGCCAGCAGCGTAGGGCCAGGAGAAAAACTGTTTTTT.

This chain connects TRBV20-1 to TRBJ1-3, with D perhaps matching TRBD1 (6 bases). The CDR3 contains 13 residues. With 0 bases removed from V and 6 bases from J, the gap between germline ends came to 9 bases. CDR1 and CDR2 (germline): DFQATT, SNEGSKA (reference sequence). The CDR3 loop reads CSAREGHQNTIYF. Here the CDR3 DNA reads TGCAGTGCTAGAGAGGGACACCAAAACACCATATATTTT.

The sample holds a few counts of this clonotype. The genes are TRBV3-1 and TRBJ1-1, with 11 bases identical to TRBD1. The CDR3 sequence is 17 residues long. Trimming removed 0 bases from V and 4 bases from J; junction bases left unmatched: 7. From germline, CDR1 is LGHDT and CDR2 YNNKEL (reference sequence). The CDR3 sequence is CASSQDKKGQGATEAFF. The CDR3 DNA reads TGTGCCAGCAGCCAAGATAAAAAAGGACAGGGGGCCACTGAAGCTTTCTTT.

This clonotype was recorded at least ten times. For the CDR3, the DNA is TGTGCCAGCAGACCGACAGGGCCCGGGGTTGAGCAGTACTTC. Translated, it gives CASRPTGPGVEQYF. V gene TRBV28 combines with J gene TRBJ2-7; 7 bases align to TRBD1. With 6 bases clipped from V and 7 bases from J, the junction kept 12 bases outside the gene matches. The CDR3 is 14 residues long. The V gene's germline CDR1 is MDHEN and CDR2 SYDVKM.

In its sample, this clonotype was seen a few times. The gene calls are TRBV11-2 and TRBJ2-3; 9 bases align to TRBD2. The ends lost 4 bases at V and 0 bases at J; junction bases unmatched: 5. CDR3 size: 16 residues. CDR1 SGHAT and CDR2 FQNNGV come from the germline V gene. The CDR3 loop reads CASSYLSGRSTDTQYF. The CDR3 DNA reads as TGTGCCAGCAGCTATTTAAGCGGGAGGAGCACAGATACGCAGTATTTT.

This chain links TRBV5-1 with TRBJ2-2, with D possibly being TRBD1 (6 bases). Deletions cut 3 bases from V and 4 bases from J, with 10 bases between. The germline V gene has CDR1 SGHRS and CDR2 YFSETQ. The CDR3 is made up of 14 amino acids. This chain's CDR3 is CASSSRTVTGELFF. DNA for the CDR3: TGCGCCAGCAGCTCTCGGACAGTCACCGGGGAGCTGTTTTTT.

V gene TRBV3-1 combines with J gene TRBJ2-7; D unresolved. Germline V gives CDR1 LGHDT, CDR2 YNNKEL (reference sequence). The CDR3 has 14 residues. The V end lost 2 bases, the J end lost 7 bases, and 15 bases lay between the germline ends. In nucleotides, the CDR3 is TGTGCCAGCAGCCAAAGGTTAACGGGCCTAGAGCAGTACTTC. The encoded protein is CASSQRLTGLEQYF.

This clonotype showed up just a few times. The chain couples TRBV27 to TRBJ2-7, with TRBD2 as a possible D gene (6 bases). V lost 5 bases to trimming and J lost 2 bases, with 16 bases between them. This CDR3 has 15 amino acids. Germline-derived CDR1 and CDR2 are MNHEY and SMNVEV (reference sequence). CDR3 in amino acids: CASSAGQAQTYEQYF. The CDR3 region has the DNA TGTGCCAGCAGTGCGGGGCAGGCTCAAACCTACGAGCAGTACTTC.

The rearrangement links TRBV6-7 to TRBJ2-7; 11 bases align to TRBD2. TRBV6-7 is an open reading frame, and its role is uncertain. The CDR3 is 14 residues long. The junction had 6 bases not matched to a gene; V was cut back by 6 bases and J by 5 bases. As DNA, the CDR3 is TGTGCCAGCAGCGTAGCGGGAGGGGCCCACGAGCAGTACTTC. Its translation is CASSVAGGAHEQYF.

This clonotype was found many times. The chain has TRBV27 and TRBJ2-7; TRBD1 is a possible D gene (6 bases). Trimming removed 5 bases at V and 0 bases at J, with 17 bases between. This CDR3 contains 16 residues. Germline CDR1 MNHEY, CDR2 SMNVEV (reference sequence). CDR3 residues: CASSPYSGTSSYEQYF. As DNA, the CDR3 is TGTGCCAGCAGTCCTTACTCCGGGACAAGCTCCTACGAGCAGTACTTC.

This clonotype was counted many times. The V gene is TRBV2, the J gene TRBJ1-5; D perhaps matches TRBD1 (6 bases). V gave up 7 bases and J gave up 3 bases, with 10 bases separating them. The germline V gene has CDR1 SNHLY and CDR2 FYNNEI. CDR3 size: 13 residues. In DNA, the CDR3 is TGTGCCAGCACGGACAGACCCAATCAGCCCCAGCATTTT. As protein: CASTDRPNQPQHF.

Only one count was recorded for this clonotype. This may be a read error: a much more frequent sequence differs by one nucleotide. In DNA form, the CDR3 reads TGTGCCAGCAGTGCACCGGGACAGGGTATCTACGAGCAGTTCTTC. Translation: CASSAPGQGIYEQFF. The chain employs TRBV12-3 or TRBV12-4 and TRBJ2-1, with 9 bases identical to TRBD1. The CDR3 covers 15 residues. J gave up 10 bases and V 5 bases, and 12 bases lay outside the gene matches.

This clonotype was recorded at least ten times. CDR3 nucleotide sequence: TGTGCCTGCAATCCGGGGCCCAGCACAGATACGCAGTATTTT. Translation gives CACNPGPSTDTQYF. The chain employs TRBV30 and TRBJ2-3; possibly TRBD1 or TRBD2 for D (5 bases each). This CDR3 spans 14 amino acids. V lost 6 bases and J lost 0, with 13 bases in between. Germline loops: CDR1 GTSNPN, CDR2 SVGIG (reference sequence).